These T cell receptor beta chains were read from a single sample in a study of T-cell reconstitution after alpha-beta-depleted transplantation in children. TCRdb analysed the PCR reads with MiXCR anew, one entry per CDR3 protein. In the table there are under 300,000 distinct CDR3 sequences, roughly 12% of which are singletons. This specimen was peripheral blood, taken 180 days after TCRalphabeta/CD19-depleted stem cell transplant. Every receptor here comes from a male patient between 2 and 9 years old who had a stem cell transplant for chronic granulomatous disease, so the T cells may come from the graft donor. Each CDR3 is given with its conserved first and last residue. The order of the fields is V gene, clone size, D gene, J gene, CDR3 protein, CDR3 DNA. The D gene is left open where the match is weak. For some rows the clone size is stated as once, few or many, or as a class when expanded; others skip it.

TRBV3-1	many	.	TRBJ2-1	CASSRTTPMGDEQFF	TGTGCCAGCAGCCGCACTACCCCGATGGGGGACGAGCAGTTCTTC
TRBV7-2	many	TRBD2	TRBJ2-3	CASSPQGTSGGRDTQYF	TGTGCCAGCAGCCCCCAGGGGACTAGCGGGGGTAGGGATACGCAGTATTTT
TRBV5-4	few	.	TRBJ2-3	CASSLAGRGDTQYF	TGTGCCAGCAGCTTGGCGGGCAGGGGTGATACGCAGTATTTT
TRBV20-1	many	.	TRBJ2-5	CSAWSGGAGETQYF	TGCAGTGCTTGGTCAGGAGGGGCGGGAGAGACCCAGTACTTC
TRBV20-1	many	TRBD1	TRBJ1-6	CSAPGQGDNSPLHF	TGCAGTGCGCCGGGACAGGGTGATAATTCACCCCTCCACTTT
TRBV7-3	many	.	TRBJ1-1	CASSLAGWDTEAFF	TGTGCCAGCAGTTTGGCGGGGTGGGACACTGAAGCTTTCTTT
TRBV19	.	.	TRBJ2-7	CASSRRGRYEQYF	TGTGCCAGTAGCAGACGGGGACGCTACGAGCAGTACTTC
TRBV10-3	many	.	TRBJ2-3	CAISESPETNDRSDTQYF	TGTGCCATCAGTGAGTCCCCGGAGACTAATGACAGATCAGATACGCAGTATTTT
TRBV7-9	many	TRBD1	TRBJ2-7	CASSPRDRGHEQYF	TGTGCCAGCAGCCCCCGGGACAGGGGGCACGAGCAGTACTTC
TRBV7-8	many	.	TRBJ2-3	CASSGSTDTQYF	TGTGCCAGCAGCGGTAGCACAGATACGCAGTATTTT
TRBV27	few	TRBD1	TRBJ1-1	CASRSGGMGTEAFF	TGTGCCAGCAGGTCAGGGGGAATGGGCACTGAAGCTTTCTTT
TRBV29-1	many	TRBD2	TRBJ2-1	CSVDVGGPPYEQFF	TGCAGCGTTGATGTGGGAGGGCCCCCCTATGAGCAGTTCTTC
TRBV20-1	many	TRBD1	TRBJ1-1	CSARSRQGMNTEAFF	TGCAGTGCTAGATCCCGACAGGGGATGAACACTGAAGCTTTCTTT
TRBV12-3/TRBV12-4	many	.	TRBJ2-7	CASSLNGLQGSEQYF	TGTGCCAGCAGTTTAAATGGGCTACAGGGAAGCGAGCAGTACTTC
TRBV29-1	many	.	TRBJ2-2	CSVVTIPNTGELFF	TGCAGCGTTGTGACTATACCGAACACCGGGGAGCTGTTTTTT
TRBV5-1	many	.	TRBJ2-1	CASSSRGPTSASSYNEQFF	TGCGCCAGCAGCTCCAGGGGCCCTACTAGCGCGAGCTCCTACAATGAGCAGTTCTTC
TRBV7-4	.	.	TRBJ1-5	CACTDFRQRQHF	TGTGCCTGCACGGACTTTCGTCAGCGCCAGCATTTT
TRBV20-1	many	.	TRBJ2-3	CSASSFRGIWSTDTQYF	TGCAGTGCTAGCTCTTTCAGGGGTATATGGAGCACAGATACGCAGTATTTT
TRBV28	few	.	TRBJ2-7	CASSTYRVSYEQYF	TGTGCCAGCAGTACGTACAGGGTTTCGTACGAGCAGTACTTC
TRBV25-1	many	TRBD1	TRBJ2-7	CASRQTGPAYEQYF	TGTGCCAGCAGACAGACAGGGCCGGCCTACGAGCAGTACTTC
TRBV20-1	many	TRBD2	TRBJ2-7	CSALPSGRAYEQYF	TGCAGTGCGCTCCCTAGCGGGAGGGCCTACGAGCAGTACTTC
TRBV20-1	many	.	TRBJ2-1	CSAREGIGPYNEQFF	TGCAGTGCTAGAGAGGGGATAGGGCCATACAATGAGCAGTTCTTC
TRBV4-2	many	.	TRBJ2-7	CASSQDLGNEQYF	TGTGCCAGCAGCCAAGATCTGGGGAACGAGCAGTACTTC
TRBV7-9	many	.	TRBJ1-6	CASSSRRERDPLHF	TGTGCCAGCAGCTCACGCAGGGAACGAGATCCCCTCCACTTT